A selection of T cell receptor beta chains follows, all from one sample in a study of cytomegalovirus exposure and HLA in healthy donors. TCRdb's table, derived via immunoSEQ multiplex PCR, lists solely in-frame clones and lacks some. The sample consists of fewer than 95,000 clones, 60% to 80% of them appearing once. Specimen: PBMCs. These receptors all come from a woman between 25 and 40 years old in good health and CMV-seronegative. Each CDR3 is given with its conserved first and last residue. Each record gives: V gene, clone size, CDR3 length, J gene, D gene, CDR3 protein, CDR3 DNA. A D gene is named only where the DNA matches it firmly. A row's size may be missing; if present it is once, few, many or a size class.

v_call: TRBV4-1; clone_size: -; cdr3_length: 13; j_call: TRBJ2-3; d_call: -; cdr3_aa: CASSQGTRDTQYF; cdr3_nt: TGCGCCAGCAGCCAAGGAACCAGAGATACGCAGTATTTT
v_call: TRBV27; clone_size: -; cdr3_length: 13; j_call: TRBJ2-1; d_call: -; cdr3_aa: CASSLDSLNEQFF; cdr3_nt: TGTGCCAGCAGTTTAGACTCCTTGAATGAGCAGTTCTTC
v_call: TRBV6-5; clone_size: -; cdr3_length: 15; j_call: TRBJ1-2; d_call: TRBD1; cdr3_aa: CASSYHGTVGYGYTF; cdr3_nt: TGTGCCAGCAGTTACCATGGGACAGTCGGCTATGGCTACACCTTC
v_call: TRBV28; clone_size: -; cdr3_length: 14; j_call: TRBJ2-4; d_call: TRBD1; cdr3_aa: CASSLRGTGNIQYF; cdr3_nt: TGTGCCAGCAGTTTAAGGGGGACAGGTAACATTCAGTACTTC
v_call: TRBV6-1; clone_size: -; cdr3_length: 16; j_call: TRBJ2-5; d_call: -; cdr3_aa: CASSERWGAGQETQYF; cdr3_nt: TGTGCCAGCAGTGAAAGATGGGGAGCGGGCCAAGAGACCCAGTACTTC
v_call: TRBV5-1; clone_size: -; cdr3_length: 12; j_call: TRBJ2-1; d_call: -; cdr3_aa: CASIFGNNEQFF; cdr3_nt: TGCGCCAGCATCTTCGGTAACAATGAGCAGTTCTTC
v_call: TRBV21-1; clone_size: few; cdr3_length: 19; j_call: TRBJ1-2; d_call: -; cdr3_aa: CASSKREGPSLFSNYGYTF; cdr3_nt: TGTGCCAGCAGCAAGAGAGAGGGCCCTAGTCTTTTCTCTAACTATGGCTACACCTTC
v_call: TRBV5-1; clone_size: -; cdr3_length: 13; j_call: TRBJ2-7; d_call: -; cdr3_aa: CASSFPESYEQYF; cdr3_nt: TGCGCCAGCAGCTTCCCGGAGAGCTACGAGCAGTACTTC
v_call: TRBV2; clone_size: few; cdr3_length: 15; j_call: TRBJ2-7; d_call: -; cdr3_aa: CASSEGEYLSHEQYF; cdr3_nt: TGTGCCAGCAGTGAAGGGGAGTACCTTTCCCACGAGCAGTACTTC
v_call: TRBV19; clone_size: -; cdr3_length: 15; j_call: TRBJ1-1; d_call: -; cdr3_aa: CASSVRRGRDTEAFF; cdr3_nt: TGTGCCAGTAGTGTCCGTAGGGGGAGGGACACTGAAGCTTTCTTT
v_call: TRBV18; clone_size: -; cdr3_length: 14; j_call: TRBJ1-4; d_call: -; cdr3_aa: CASSPRDGAEKLFF; cdr3_nt: TGTGCCAGCTCACCCAGAGACGGAGCGGAAAAACTGTTTTTT
v_call: TRBV6-5; clone_size: -; cdr3_length: 13; j_call: TRBJ1-2; d_call: TRBD1; cdr3_aa: CASSSDRGRGYTF; cdr3_nt: TGTGCCAGCAGTTCCGACAGGGGCAGGGGCTACACCTTC
v_call: TRBV7-2; clone_size: few; cdr3_length: 15; j_call: TRBJ2-2; d_call: -; cdr3_aa: CASSLVVSGTGELFF; cdr3_nt: TGTGCCAGCAGCTTAGTTGTTAGCGGTACCGGGGAGCTGTTTTTT
v_call: TRBV28; clone_size: few; cdr3_length: 14; j_call: TRBJ1-2; d_call: TRBD1; cdr3_aa: CATTLRITGVGYTF; cdr3_nt: TGTGCCACCACCCTTCGCATAACAGGGGTCGGCTACACCTTC
v_call: TRBV7-9; clone_size: -; cdr3_length: 14; j_call: TRBJ2-5; d_call: -; cdr3_aa: CASSFGLLQETQYF; cdr3_nt: TGTGCCAGCAGCTTTGGCCTCCTTCAAGAGACCCAGTACTTC
v_call: TRBV27; clone_size: -; cdr3_length: 14; j_call: TRBJ1-1; d_call: -; cdr3_aa: CASRVTGWYTEAFF; cdr3_nt: TGTGCCAGCAGAGTAACAGGGTGGTACACTGAAGCTTTCTTT
v_call: TRBV7-9; clone_size: once; cdr3_length: 11; j_call: TRBJ2-3; d_call: -; cdr3_aa: CASSLGPRQYF; cdr3_nt: TGTGCCAGCAGCTTAGGCCCGAGGCAGTATTTT
v_call: TRBV6-1; clone_size: -; cdr3_length: 15; j_call: TRBJ2-3; d_call: TRBD1; cdr3_aa: CASSDWTGAQDTQYF; cdr3_nt: TGTGCCAGCAGTGATTGGACAGGGGCCCAAGATACGCAGTATTTT
v_call: TRBV27; clone_size: -; cdr3_length: 13; j_call: TRBJ2-7; d_call: -; cdr3_aa: CASQRGGAYEQYF; cdr3_nt: TGTGCCAGTCAGAGGGGGGGTGCCTACGAGCAGTACTTC
v_call: TRBV7-2; clone_size: -; cdr3_length: 16; j_call: TRBJ1-5; d_call: -; cdr3_aa: CASSLSGGAARQPQHF; cdr3_nt: TGTGCCAGCAGCTTAAGCGGGGGGGCAGCACGGCAGCCCCAGCATTTT
v_call: TRBV7-8; clone_size: -; cdr3_length: 17; j_call: TRBJ1-3; d_call: -; cdr3_aa: CASSLQVLSNSGNTIYF; cdr3_nt: TGTGCCAGCAGCCTCCAGGTTTTGTCAAACTCTGGAAACACCATATATTTT
v_call: TRBV6-5; clone_size: -; cdr3_length: 12; j_call: TRBJ2-5; d_call: -; cdr3_aa: CASSRQGETQYF; cdr3_nt: TGTGCCAGCAGTCGCCAGGGAGAGACCCAGTACTTC
v_call: TRBV7-2; clone_size: -; cdr3_length: 14; j_call: TRBJ1-1; d_call: -; cdr3_aa: CASSFQRGGTEAFF; cdr3_nt: TGTGCCAGCAGCTTTCAGCGCGGGGGGACTGAAGCTTTCTTT
v_call: TRBV10-3; clone_size: -; cdr3_length: 16; j_call: TRBJ1-1; d_call: TRBD1; cdr3_aa: CAISPTGGVPNTEAFF; cdr3_nt: TGTGCCATCAGCCCGACAGGGGGTGTTCCGAACACTGAAGCTTTCTTT
v_call: TRBV7-2; clone_size: once; cdr3_length: 16; j_call: TRBJ2-4; d_call: -; cdr3_aa: CASSFGSGLAKNIQYF; cdr3_nt: TGTGCCAGCAGCTTTGGTAGCGGATTAGCCAAAAACATTCAGTACTTC
v_call: TRBV11-2; clone_size: once; cdr3_length: 18; j_call: TRBJ2-7; d_call: -; cdr3_aa: CASSLGRVGTKHTYEQYF; cdr3_nt: TGTGCCAGCAGCTTAGGGCGGGTGGGGACAAAACACACCTACGAGCAGTACTTC
v_call: TRBV10-3; clone_size: -; cdr3_length: 15; j_call: TRBJ1-4; d_call: TRBD1; cdr3_aa: CAISDVDRGREKLFF; cdr3_nt: TGTGCCATCAGTGACGTTGACAGGGGAAGGGAAAAACTGTTTTTT
v_call: TRBV11-2; clone_size: -; cdr3_length: 16; j_call: TRBJ2-2; d_call: TRBD2; cdr3_aa: CASSFIAGAHTGELFF; cdr3_nt: TGTGCCAGCAGCTTTATAGCGGGGGCCCACACCGGGGAGCTGTTTTTT
v_call: TRBV29-1; clone_size: -; cdr3_length: 15; j_call: TRBJ1-1; d_call: TRBD1; cdr3_aa: CSVLETGGFVTEAFF; cdr3_nt: TGCAGCGTTTTGGAAACAGGGGGCTTCGTCACTGAAGCTTTCTTT
v_call: TRBV11-2; clone_size: -; cdr3_length: 15; j_call: TRBJ1-4; d_call: TRBD1; cdr3_aa: CASSLGAGGDEKLFF; cdr3_nt: TGTGCCAGCAGCTTAGGGGCAGGGGGAGACGAAAAACTGTTTTTT
v_call: TRBV5-1; clone_size: few; cdr3_length: 19; j_call: TRBJ2-1; d_call: TRBD2; cdr3_aa: CASSLEGLAGGAPYNEQFF; cdr3_nt: TGCGCCAGCAGCTTGGAGGGACTAGCGGGAGGTGCCCCTTACAATGAGCAGTTCTTC
v_call: TRBV5-1; clone_size: -; cdr3_length: 14; j_call: TRBJ2-1; d_call: TRBD2; cdr3_aa: CASLAGGIYNEQFF; cdr3_nt: TGCGCCAGTTTAGCGGGAGGGATCTACAATGAGCAGTTCTTC
v_call: TRBV11-2; clone_size: -; cdr3_length: 13; j_call: TRBJ1-2; d_call: -; cdr3_aa: CASSSRGNYGYTF; cdr3_nt: TGTGCCAGCAGCTCCAGGGGTAACTATGGCTACACCTTC
v_call: TRBV28; clone_size: -; cdr3_length: 13; j_call: TRBJ1-6; d_call: -; cdr3_aa: CASSLGAGAPLHF; cdr3_nt: TGTGCCAGCAGTTTAGGGGCGGGAGCCCCCCTCCACTTT
v_call: TRBV12-5; clone_size: -; cdr3_length: 14; j_call: TRBJ1-5; d_call: -; cdr3_aa: CASGLTDRNQPQHF; cdr3_nt: TGTGCTAGTGGTTTGACGGACAGAAATCAGCCCCAGCATTTT
v_call: TRBV5-4; clone_size: few; cdr3_length: 15; j_call: TRBJ2-1; d_call: TRBD1; cdr3_aa: CASSLVTGPVNEQFF; cdr3_nt: TGTGCCAGCAGCTTGGTGACAGGGCCCGTCAATGAGCAGTTCTTC
v_call: TRBV13; clone_size: -; cdr3_length: 15; j_call: TRBJ1-3; d_call: -; cdr3_aa: CASSLRGRTSDTIYF; cdr3_nt: TGTGCCAGCAGCTTAAGGGGTAGGACGTCGGACACCATATATTTT
v_call: TRBV5-1; clone_size: -; cdr3_length: 14; j_call: TRBJ2-1; d_call: -; cdr3_aa: CASTGASGGNEQFF; cdr3_nt: TGCGCCAGCACAGGGGCCTCCGGAGGTAATGAGCAGTTCTTC
v_call: TRBV11-1; clone_size: -; cdr3_length: 14; j_call: TRBJ2-7; d_call: -; cdr3_aa: CASSLRQARGEQYF; cdr3_nt: TGTGCCAGCAGCTTACGACAGGCCCGTGGGGAGCAGTACTTC
v_call: TRBV7-9; clone_size: -; cdr3_length: 12; j_call: TRBJ2-7; d_call: TRBD1; cdr3_aa: CASSSTGDEQYF; cdr3_nt: TGTGCCAGCAGCTCGACAGGGGACGAGCAGTACTTC
v_call: TRBV28; clone_size: -; cdr3_length: 13; j_call: TRBJ1-2; d_call: -; cdr3_aa: CASREGVPYGYTF; cdr3_nt: TGTGCCAGCCGCGAGGGGGTGCCCTATGGCTACACCTTC
v_call: TRBV6-1; clone_size: few; cdr3_length: 13; j_call: TRBJ1-6; d_call: -; cdr3_aa: CASGGQQNSPLHF; cdr3_nt: TGTGCCAGCGGAGGACAGCAAAATTCACCCCTCCACTTT
v_call: TRBV11-3; clone_size: many; cdr3_length: 14; j_call: TRBJ2-1; d_call: TRBD2; cdr3_aa: CASSLGLAGENQFF; cdr3_nt: TGTGCCAGCAGCTTGGGGCTAGCGGGAGAAAACCAGTTCTTC
v_call: TRBV25-1; clone_size: -; cdr3_length: 14; j_call: TRBJ1-1; d_call: TRBD1; cdr3_aa: CASSLGQGMSGDFF; cdr3_nt: TGTGCCAGCAGTCTGGGACAGGGCATGTCGGGAGATTTCTTT
v_call: TRBV14; clone_size: -; cdr3_length: 20; j_call: TRBJ2-3; d_call: TRBD2; cdr3_aa: CASSQLAGGYLDGGTDTQYF; cdr3_nt: TGTGCCAGCAGCCAACTTGCGGGAGGCTATCTCGATGGAGGCACAGATACGCAGTATTTT